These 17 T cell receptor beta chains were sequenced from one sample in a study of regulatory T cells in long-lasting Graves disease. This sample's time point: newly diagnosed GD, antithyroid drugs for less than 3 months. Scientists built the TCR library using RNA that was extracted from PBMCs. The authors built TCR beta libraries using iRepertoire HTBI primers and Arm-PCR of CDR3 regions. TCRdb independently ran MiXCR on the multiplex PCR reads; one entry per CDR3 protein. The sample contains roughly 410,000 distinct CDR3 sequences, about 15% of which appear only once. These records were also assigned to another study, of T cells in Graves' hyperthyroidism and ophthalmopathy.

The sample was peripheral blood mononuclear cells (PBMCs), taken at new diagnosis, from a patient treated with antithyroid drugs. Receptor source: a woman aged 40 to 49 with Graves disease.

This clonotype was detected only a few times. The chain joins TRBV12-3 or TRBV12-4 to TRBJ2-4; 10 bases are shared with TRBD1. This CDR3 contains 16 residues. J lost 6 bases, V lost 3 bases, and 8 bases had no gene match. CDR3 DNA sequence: TGTGCCAGCAGTTTTACCTACGGGACAGGGGTAAACATTCAGTACTTC. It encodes CASSFTYGTGVNIQYF.

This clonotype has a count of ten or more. The CDR3 DNA follows: TGCAGCGTTGTTCTGGCTAGCGGGAGTCCCGCGGGCTACGAGCAGTACTTC. Its protein is CSVVLASGSPAGYEQYF. This chain connects TRBV29-1 to TRBJ2-7; TRBD2 aligns across 10 bases. V gave up 4 bases and J gave up 3 bases; unmatched junction bases: 15. Germline CDR1 reads SQVTM; CDR2 reads ANQGSEA. This CDR3 has 17 amino acids.

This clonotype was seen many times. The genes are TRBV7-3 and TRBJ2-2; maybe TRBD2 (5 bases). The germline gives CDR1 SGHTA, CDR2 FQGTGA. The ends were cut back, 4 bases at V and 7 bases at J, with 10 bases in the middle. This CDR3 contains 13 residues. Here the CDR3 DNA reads TGTGCCAGCAGCTGGCTAGCCGGCGGGGAGCTGTTTTTT. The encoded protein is CASSWLAGGELFF.

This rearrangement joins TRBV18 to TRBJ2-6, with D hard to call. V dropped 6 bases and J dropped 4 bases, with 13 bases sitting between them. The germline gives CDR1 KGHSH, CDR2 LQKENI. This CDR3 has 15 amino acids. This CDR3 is CASSQTSSGANVLTF. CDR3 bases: TGTGCCAGCTCCCAAACGAGTTCCGGGGCCAACGTCCTGACTTTC.

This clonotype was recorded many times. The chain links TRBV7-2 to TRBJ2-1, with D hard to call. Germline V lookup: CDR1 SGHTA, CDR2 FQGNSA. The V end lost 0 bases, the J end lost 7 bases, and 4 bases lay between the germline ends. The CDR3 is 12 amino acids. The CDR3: CASSLALNEQFF. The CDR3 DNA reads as TGTGCCAGCAGCTTAGCGTTGAATGAGCAGTTCTTC.

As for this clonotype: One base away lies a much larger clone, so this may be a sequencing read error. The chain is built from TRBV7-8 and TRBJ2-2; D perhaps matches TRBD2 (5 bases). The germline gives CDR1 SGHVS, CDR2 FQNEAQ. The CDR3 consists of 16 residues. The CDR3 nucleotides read TGTGCCAGCAGGACTCGAGCCTACACGGGCACCGGGGAGCGGTTTTTT. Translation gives CASRTRAYTGTGERFF.

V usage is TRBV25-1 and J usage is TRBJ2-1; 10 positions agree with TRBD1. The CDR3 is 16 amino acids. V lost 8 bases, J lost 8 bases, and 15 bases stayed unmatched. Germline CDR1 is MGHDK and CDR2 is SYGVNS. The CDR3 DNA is TGTGCCAGCGAGATGGCCGGGACAGGGGCGCACGATGAGCAGTTCTTC. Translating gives CASEMAGTGAHDEQFF.

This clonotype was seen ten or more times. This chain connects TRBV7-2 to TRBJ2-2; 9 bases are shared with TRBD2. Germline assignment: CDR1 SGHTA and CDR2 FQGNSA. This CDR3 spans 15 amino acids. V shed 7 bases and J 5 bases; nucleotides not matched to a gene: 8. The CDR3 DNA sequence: TGTGCCAGCACGCTGCGGGAGGGTCTTACCGGGGAGCTGTTTTTT. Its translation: CASTLREGLTGELFF.

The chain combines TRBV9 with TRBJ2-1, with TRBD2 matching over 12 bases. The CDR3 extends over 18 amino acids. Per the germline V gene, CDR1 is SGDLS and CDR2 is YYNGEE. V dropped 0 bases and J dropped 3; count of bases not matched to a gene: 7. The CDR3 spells CASSVAPGTSGFYNEQFF. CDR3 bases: TGTGCCAGCAGCGTAGCTCCCGGGACTAGCGGGTTCTACAATGAGCAGTTCTTC.

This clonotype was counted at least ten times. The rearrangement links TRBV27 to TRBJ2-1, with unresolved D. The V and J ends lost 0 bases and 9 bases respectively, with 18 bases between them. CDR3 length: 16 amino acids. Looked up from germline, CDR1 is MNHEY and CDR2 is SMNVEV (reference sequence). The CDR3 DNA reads TGTGCCAGCAGTTTATCTAAGGGTTTTGGCTTGACTGAGCAGTTCTTC. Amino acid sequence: CASSLSKGFGLTEQFF.

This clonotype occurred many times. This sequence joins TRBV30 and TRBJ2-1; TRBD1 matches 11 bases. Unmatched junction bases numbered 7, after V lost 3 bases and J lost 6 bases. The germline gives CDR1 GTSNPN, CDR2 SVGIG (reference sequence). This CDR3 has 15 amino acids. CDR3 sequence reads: CAWSHGGTGGNEQFF. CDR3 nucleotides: TGTGCCTGGAGCCACGGCGGGACAGGGGGCAATGAGCAGTTCTTC.

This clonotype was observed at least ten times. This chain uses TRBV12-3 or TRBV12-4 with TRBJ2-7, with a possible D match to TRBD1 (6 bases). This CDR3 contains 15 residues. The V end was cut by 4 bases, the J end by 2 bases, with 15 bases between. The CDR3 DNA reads TGTGCCAGCAGTTCCAGGGGAACTCTTCCCTACGAGCAGTACTTC. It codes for CASSSRGTLPYEQYF.

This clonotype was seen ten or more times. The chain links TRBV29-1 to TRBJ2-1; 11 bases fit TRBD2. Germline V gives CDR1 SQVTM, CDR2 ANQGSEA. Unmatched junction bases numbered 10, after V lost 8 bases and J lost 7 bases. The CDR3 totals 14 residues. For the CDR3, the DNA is TGCAGCCTCGGGGGGATAGCGGGAGGGAATGAGCAGTTCTTC. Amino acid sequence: CSLGGIAGGNEQFF.

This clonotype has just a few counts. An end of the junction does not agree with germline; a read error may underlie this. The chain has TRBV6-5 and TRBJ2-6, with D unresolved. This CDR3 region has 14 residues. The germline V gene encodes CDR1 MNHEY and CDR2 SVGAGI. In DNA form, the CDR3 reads TGTGCCAGCAGTAACTCGCAATGGGCCAACGTCCTGACTTTC. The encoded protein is CASSNSQWANVLTF.

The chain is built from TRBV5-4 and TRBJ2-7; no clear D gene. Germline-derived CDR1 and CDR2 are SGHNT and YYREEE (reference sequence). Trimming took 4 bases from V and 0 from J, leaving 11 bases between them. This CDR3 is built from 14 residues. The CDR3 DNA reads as TGTGCCAGCAGCAAGGACGGATTCTCCTACGAGCAGTACTTC. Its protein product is CASSKDGFSYEQYF.

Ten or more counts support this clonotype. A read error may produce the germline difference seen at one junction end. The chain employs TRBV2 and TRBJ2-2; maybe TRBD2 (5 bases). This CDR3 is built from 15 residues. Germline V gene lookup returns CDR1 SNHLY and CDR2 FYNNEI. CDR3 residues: CAGSEGASFAGELFF. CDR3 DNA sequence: TGTGCCGGCAGTGAAGGAGCTAGCTTTGCCGGGGAGCTGTTTTTT.

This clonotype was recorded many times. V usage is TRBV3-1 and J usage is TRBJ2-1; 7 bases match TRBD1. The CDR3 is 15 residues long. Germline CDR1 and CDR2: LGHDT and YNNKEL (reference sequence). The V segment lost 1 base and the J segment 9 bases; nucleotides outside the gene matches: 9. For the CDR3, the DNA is TGTGCCAGCAGCCAAGTTACCAAGGGGGCTGGTGAGCAGTTCTTC. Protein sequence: CASSQVTKGAGEQFF.